This T cell receptor beta chain was recorded in a study of blood T cells in healthy people across ages. Study findings and constraints: Older individuals had lower TCR beta diversity per million T cells (the decline was roughly linear).

CDR3 size: 14 residues. Germline values: CDR1 DFQATT, CDR2 SNEGSKA (reference sequence). J gave up 7 bases and V 5 bases, and 12 bases lay outside the gene matches. A note on this clonotype: Its antigen remains unidentified.

It was ten milliliters of peripheral blood that were drawn from each donor. Through a sample-barcoded 5' primer and a J-beta primer mix, a second PCR was run for about 6 to 11 cycles. Each single sample gave us at least 2.5 million CDR3-containing paired-end reads. In TCRdb, the 5' RACE reads were re-called with MiXCR into one record per CDR3 protein. Seen here are approximately 880,000 distinct CDR3 sequences, approximately 49% observed once, and the top ten hold about an eighth. The chain links TRBV20-1 to TRBJ2-7, with 9 positions matching TRBD1. The sample comprised blood. This TCR came from a man aged 30 to 45 in good health. The CDR3 nucleotides read TGCAGTGCTTATAAGGGACAGGGAGGTGGGGAGCAGTACTTC. Translating gives CSAYKGQGGGEQYF.